This entry lists 13 T cell receptor beta chains sequenced from one sample in a study of human T cells and chemical hapten exposure. The time point was: pre-sensitization, week 0. Treatment reported: therapeutic diphenylcyclopropenone sensitization with weekly scalp DPC. MiXCR, run by TCRdb on the RACE reads, gives a single entry per CDR3 protein. The table lists more than 250,000 distinct CDR3 sequences, approximately 8.4% of them singletons. The material was whole blood, obtained in connection with sensitization to the hapten diphenylcyclopropenone (DPC). The source is a woman in her 40s with alopecia areata. Some clones in this sample may be carry-over from other donors' samples.

In this sample, this clonotype turned up many times. The V call is TRBV10-3, the J call TRBJ2-7; D perhaps matches TRBD1 (5 bases). Germline CDR1 is ENHRY and CDR2 is SYGVKD. The CDR3 consists of 16 residues. V lost 3 bases and J 2 bases, leaving 17 bases between the germline ends. In nucleotides, the CDR3 is TGTGCCATCAGTGAACCCGGACATACTTTAACCTACGAGCAGTACTTC. Amino acid sequence: CAISEPGHTLTYEQYF.

About this clonotype: A read error may produce the germline difference seen at one junction end. The chain carries TRBV12-3 or TRBV12-4 and TRBJ2-2, with D uncertain. The length of the CDR3 is 14 residues. DNA for the CDR3: TGTACCAGCAGTTCTAGTTCGAACACCGGGGAGCTGTTTTTT. Its protein product is CTSSSSSNTGELFF.

This clonotype was counted many times. This chain connects TRBV6-2 or TRBV6-3 to TRBJ1-1; D not resolved. The V and J ends lost 4 bases and 8 bases respectively, with 14 bases between them. Germline V lookup: CDR1 MNHEY, CDR2 SVGEGT. The CDR3 extends over 13 amino acids. CDR3 in amino acids: CASSFQRLEEAFF. The CDR3 DNA is TGTGCCAGCAGTTTCCAAAGGTTGGAGGAAGCTTTCTTT.

The rearrangement links TRBV5-1 to TRBJ2-7; 8 bases align to TRBD1. This CDR3 is 12 amino acids long. The junction had 3 bases not matched to a gene; V was cut back by 4 bases and J by 6 bases. Looked up from germline, CDR1 is SGHRS and CDR2 is YFSETQ. CDR3 sequence: CASSVTGGEQYF. CDR3 nucleotides: TGCGCCAGCAGCGTTACAGGGGGCGAGCAGTACTTC. The full variable domain, rest sourced from reference TRBV5-1 and TRBJ2-7, is KAGVTQTPRYLIKTRGQQVTLSCSPISGHRSVSWYQQTPGQGLQFLFEYFSETQRNKGNFPGRFSGRQFSNSRSEMNVSTLELGDSALYLCASSVTGGEQYFGPGTRLTVT.

In its sample, this clonotype was seen many times. The chain uses TRBV28 and TRBJ1-4, with unresolved D. This CDR3 has 14 residues. CDR1 is MDHEN, CDR2 SYDVKM, per germline. The V end was cut by 3 bases, the J end by 8 bases, with 13 bases between. The CDR3 coding sequence is TGTGCCAGCAGTTTCTGGGCCCGAGGGGAAAAACTGTTTTTT. It translates to CASSFWARGEKLFF.

For this clonotype: One end of the junction fails to match germline, which may point to a read error. V and J are TRBV24-1 and TRBJ2-5; 11 nucleotides match TRBD2. The CDR3 is 17 amino acids. CDR1 is KGHDR, CDR2 SFDVKD, per germline. CDR3 residues: CATSVPQGTSGLETQCF. CDR3 DNA sequence: TGTGCCACCAGTGTCCCGCAGGGGACTAGCGGCCTTGAGACCCAGTGCTTC.

This clonotype came up a few times. The rearrangement links TRBV4-2 to TRBJ2-1, with 12 positions matching TRBD2. This CDR3 region has 16 residues. J gave up 7 bases and V 3 bases, and 7 bases lay outside the gene matches. The V gene's germline CDR1 is LGHNA and CDR2 YNFKEQ. In DNA form, the CDR3 reads TGTGCCAGCAGCCACGCACTAGCGGGAGGAAGAAATGAGCAGTTCTTC. Translated: CASSHALAGGRNEQFF.

Note on this clonotype: A single base separates this from a much larger clone, so it may be a read error. The J gene is TRBJ1-2, the V gene TRBV10-3; possibly TRBD1 for D (5 bases). The CDR3 is 14 amino acids. The V gene's germline CDR1 is ENHRY and CDR2 SYGVKD. CDR3 amino acids: CASVDSGDFYSYTF. The DNA of the CDR3 is TGTGCCAGCGTAGACAGCGGAGATTTCTATAGCTACACCTTC.

This clonotype came up a few times. The rearrangement joins TRBV12-3 or TRBV12-4 to TRBJ2-5; D is perhaps TRBD1 or TRBD2 (5 bases each). The CDR3 consists of 13 residues. V was pared by 1 base and J by 4 bases, with 7 bases between. The CDR3 loop is CASSLDGGETQYF. The CDR3, as DNA: TGTGCCAGCAGTTTAGATGGGGGAGAGACCCAGTACTTC.

This chain joins TRBV7-9 and TRBJ1-4; no reliable D call. Deletions cut 5 bases from V and 5 bases from J, with 12 bases between. The germline V gene has CDR1 SEHNR and CDR2 FQNEAQ (reference sequence). This CDR3 contains 14 residues. The CDR3 coding sequence is TGTGCCAGCAGCCGCACAAGAGACAATGAAAAACTGTTTTTT. It specifies CASSRTRDNEKLFF.

In this sample, this clonotype turned up a few times. One junction end does not reproduce the germline sequence, and a read error may be involved. This chain connects TRBV7-9 to TRBJ2-3; D unresolved. The CDR3 has 11 residues. Germline V gives CDR1 SEHNR, CDR2 FQNEAQ (reference sequence). The CDR3 DNA reads as TGTGCCAGCAGCGTAGCTGATACGCAGTATTTT. Amino acid sequence: CASSVADTQYF.

This clonotype has at least ten counts. The V gene is TRBV5-1, the J gene TRBJ2-2, with D tentatively TRBD2 (5 bases). The CDR3 is 15 residues long. Germline V CDR1 and CDR2: SGHRS, YFSETQ. V gave up 0 bases and J gave up 6 bases, with 12 bases separating them. The CDR3, as DNA: TGCGCCAGCAGCTTGGAGTCTAGCTTGTCCGGGGAGCTGTTTTTT. Translated, it gives CASSLESSLSGELFF.

This chain uses TRBV7-9 with TRBJ1-2, with D maybe TRBD1 (6 bases). Germline assignment: CDR1 SEHNR and CDR2 FQNEAQ (reference sequence). Trimming stripped 8 bases from V and 0 bases from J, with 13 bases between. The CDR3 consists of 14 residues. The CDR3 loop is CASGLTGSNYGYTF. Here the CDR3 DNA reads TGTGCCAGCGGACTGACAGGTTCTAACTATGGCTACACCTTC.